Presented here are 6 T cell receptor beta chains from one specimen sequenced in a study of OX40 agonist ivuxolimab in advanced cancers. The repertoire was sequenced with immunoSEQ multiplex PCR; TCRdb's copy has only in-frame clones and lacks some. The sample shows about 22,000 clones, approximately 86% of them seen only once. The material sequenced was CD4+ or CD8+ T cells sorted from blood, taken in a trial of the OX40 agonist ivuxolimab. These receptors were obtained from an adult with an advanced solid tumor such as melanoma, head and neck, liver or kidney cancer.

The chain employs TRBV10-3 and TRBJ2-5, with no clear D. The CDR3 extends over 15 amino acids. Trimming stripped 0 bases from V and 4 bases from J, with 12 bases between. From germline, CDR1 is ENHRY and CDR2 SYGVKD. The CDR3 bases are TGTGCCATCAGTGAGTCGGTTAGTTTTACAGAGACCCAGTACTTC. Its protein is CAISESVSFTETQYF.

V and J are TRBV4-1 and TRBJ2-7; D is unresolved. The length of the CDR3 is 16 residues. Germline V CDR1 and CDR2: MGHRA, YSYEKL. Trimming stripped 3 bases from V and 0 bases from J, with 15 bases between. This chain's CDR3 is CASSQETARGSYEQYF. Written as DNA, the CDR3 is TGCGCCAGCAGCCAGGAAACAGCACGAGGCTCCTACGAGCAGTACTTC.

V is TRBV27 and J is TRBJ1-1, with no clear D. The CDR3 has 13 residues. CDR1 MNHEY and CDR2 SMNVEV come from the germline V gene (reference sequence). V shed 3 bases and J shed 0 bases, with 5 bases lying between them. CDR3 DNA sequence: TGTGCCAGCAGTTTGACCCTGAACACTGAAGCTTTCTTT. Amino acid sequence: CASSLTLNTEAFF.

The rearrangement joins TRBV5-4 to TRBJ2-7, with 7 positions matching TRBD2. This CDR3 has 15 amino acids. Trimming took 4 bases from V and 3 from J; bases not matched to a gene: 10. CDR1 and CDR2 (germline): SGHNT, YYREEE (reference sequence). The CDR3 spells CASSPLGAGYYEQYF. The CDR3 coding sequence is TGTGCCAGCAGCCCACTGGGAGCGGGGTACTACGAGCAGTACTTC.

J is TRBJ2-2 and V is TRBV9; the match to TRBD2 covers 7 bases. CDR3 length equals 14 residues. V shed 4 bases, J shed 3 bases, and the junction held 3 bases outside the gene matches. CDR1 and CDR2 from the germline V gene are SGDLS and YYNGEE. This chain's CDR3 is CASSPSGDTGELFF. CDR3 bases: TGTGCCAGCAGCCCTAGCGGAGACACCGGGGAGCTGTTTTTT. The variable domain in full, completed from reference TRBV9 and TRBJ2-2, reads DSGVTQTPKHLITATGQRVTLRCSPRSGDLSVYWYQQSLDQGLQFLIQYYNGEERAKGNILERFSAQQFPDLHSELNLSSLELGDSALYFCASSPSGDTGELFFGEGSRLTVL.

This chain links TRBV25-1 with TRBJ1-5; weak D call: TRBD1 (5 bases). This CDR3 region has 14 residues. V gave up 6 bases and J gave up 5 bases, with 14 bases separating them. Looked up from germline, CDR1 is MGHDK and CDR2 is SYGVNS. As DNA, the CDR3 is TGTGCCAGCAGCGACCCGGGGACCGATCAGCCCCAGCATTTT. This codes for CASSDPGTDQPQHF.